This T cell receptor beta chain was profiled in a study of patients and donors after allogeneic stem cell transplantation. Many counts were recorded for this clonotype. MiXCR, applied by TCRdb to the RT-PCR reads, yields one record per CDR3 protein. The sample holds about 30,000 distinct CDR3 sequences; approximately 8.8% are singletons and the top ten take less than 50%. The CDR3 loop spans 16 amino acids. J gave up 2 bases and V 6 bases, and 8 bases lay outside the gene matches. CDR1 is SEHNR, CDR2 FQNEAQ, per germline (reference sequence). The receptor comes from a human donor who was either an allogeneic HSCT recipient or a stem cell or donor lymphocyte infusion donor (not recorded which). It is not recorded whose cells these are; they may come from a transplant donor. Specimen: blood, either unsorted or a sorted T cell fraction (not recorded which). This rearrangement joins TRBV7-9 to TRBJ2-2; TRBD2 agrees at 8 bases. CDR3 sequence: CASRFTRTSNTGELFF. The CDR3, as DNA: TGTGCCAGCAGATTTACCCGGACTAGCAACACCGGGGAGCTGTTTTTT.